One sample yielded the 17 T cell receptor beta chains listed below, sequenced in a study of shared clonotypes between healthy human individuals. Terminally differentiated effector memory CD45RA+ cells were excluded from the naive CD8 cells, which were CD45RO-negative and positively selected for CCR7. Libraries were prepared by immunoSEQ multiplex PCR; TCRdb keeps only in-frame clonotypes and omits some of them. The data contain about 2.2 million clones, 80% to 95% of them singletons. The sample comprised naive CD8+ T cells from PBMCs. Every receptor here comes from a man between 18 and 29 years old in good health. Some clones in this sample may be carry-over from other donors' samples.

The chain has TRBV5-1 and TRBJ2-3; the D gene is possibly TRBD2 (7 bases). Trimming took 0 bases from V and 2 from J, leaving 13 bases between them. The CDR3 has 16 amino acids. Germline V gene lookup returns CDR1 SGHRS and CDR2 YFSETQ. CDR3 DNA sequence: TGCGCCAGCAGCTTGGTAGGGGGAGGGGTCACAGATACGCAGTATTTT. Protein sequence: CASSLVGGGVTDTQYF.

The rearrangement joins TRBV28 to TRBJ2-7; 10 nucleotides agree with TRBD2. Germline assignment: CDR1 MDHEN and CDR2 SYDVKM. CDR3 size: 18 residues. Germline trimming cut 5 bases from V and 2 bases from J; bases unmatched to any gene: 15. The CDR3 protein is CASSPQKGSGRAPYEQYF. The CDR3 region has the DNA TGTGCCAGCAGTCCACAAAAGGGGAGCGGGAGGGCCCCCTACGAGCAGTACTTC.

V and J are TRBV5-1 and TRBJ2-7; TRBD2 agrees at 9 bases. Trimming removed 3 bases from V and 6 bases from J; junction bases left unmatched: 16. This CDR3 region has 17 residues. The germline V gene has CDR1 SGHRS and CDR2 YFSETQ. CDR3 in amino acids: CASSWKTLGTSFSEQYF. CDR3 DNA sequence: TGCGCCAGCAGCTGGAAAACTTTGGGGACTAGCTTTTCCGAGCAGTACTTC. Based on the CDR3 plus reference TRBV5-1 and TRBJ2-7, the full variable domain is KAGVTQTPRYLIKTRGQQVTLSCSPISGHRSVSWYQQTPGQGLQFLFEYFSETQRNKGNFPGRFSGRQFSNSRSEMNVSTLELGDSALYLCASSWKTLGTSFSEQYFGPGTRLTVT.

The chain employs TRBV29-1 and TRBJ2-5, with D possibly TRBD1 on 5 matching bases. This CDR3 has 13 amino acids. V shed 5 bases and J shed 4 bases, with 14 bases lying between them. Germline CDR1 SQVTM, CDR2 ANQGSEA. CDR3 nucleotides: TGCAGCGTTCATTCAGGGTTTGGAGAGACCCAGTACTTC. Amino acids: CSVHSGFGETQYF.

About this clone: Other DNA sequences in the same sample also yield this CDR3. CDR3 region: CASRTGAYEQYF. The CDR3 region has the DNA TGTGCCAGCAGGACAGGAGCCTACGAGCAGTACTTC. The chain couples TRBV27 to TRBJ2-7, with TRBD1 as a possible D gene (6 bases). CDR1 and CDR2 from the germline V gene are MNHEY and SMNVEV (reference sequence). V was trimmed by 6 bases and J by 2 bases, leaving 8 bases between them. CDR3 length: 12 amino acids.

The chain couples TRBV5-1 to TRBJ1-1, with D perhaps matching TRBD1 (5 bases). Per germline, CDR1 SGHRS and CDR2 YFSETQ. V was pared by 1 base and J by 3 bases, with 10 bases between. The CDR3 is made up of 14 amino acids. The CDR3 protein is CASSLYGGDTEAFF. The CDR3 DNA is TGCGCCAGCAGCTTGTACGGGGGAGACACTGAAGCTTTCTTT. Filled out from reference TRBV5-1 and TRBJ1-1, the complete variable domain reads KAGVTQTPRYLIKTRGQQVTLSCSPISGHRSVSWYQQTPGQGLQFLFEYFSETQRNKGNFPGRFSGRQFSNSRSEMNVSTLELGDSALYLCASSLYGGDTEAFFGQGTRLTVV.

The rearrangement links TRBV28 to TRBJ2-7; possibly TRBD1 for D (5 bases). Germline values: CDR1 MDHEN, CDR2 SYDVKM. The CDR3 has 14 residues. Trimming removed 7 bases at V and 2 bases at J, with 15 bases between. CDR3 in amino acids: CASILERGPYEQYF. The DNA of the CDR3 is TGTGCCAGCATCCTGGAAAGGGGCCCCTACGAGCAGTACTTC. Filled out from reference TRBV28 and TRBJ2-7, the complete variable domain reads DVKVTQSSRYLVKRTGEKVFLECVQDMDHENMFWYRQDPGLGLRLIYFSYDVKMKEKGDIPEGYSVSREKKERFSLILESASTNQTSMYLCASILERGPYEQYFGPGTRLTVT.

The chain combines TRBV9 with TRBJ1-3; the D gene is possibly TRBD1 (6 bases). The CDR3 is made up of 12 amino acids. The V end was cut by 4 bases, the J end by 8 bases, with 10 bases between. Germline V lookup: CDR1 SGDLS, CDR2 YYNGEE. The CDR3 is CASSHRADTIYF. In nucleotides, the CDR3 is TGTGCCAGCAGCCACAGGGCGGACACCATATATTTT. Using reference TRBV9 and TRBJ1-3 for the parts outside the CDR3, the full variable domain is DSGVTQTPKHLITATGQRVTLRCSPRSGDLSVYWYQQSLDQGLQFLIQYYNGEERAKGNILERFSAQQFPDLHSELNLSSLELGDSALYFCASSHRADTIYFGEGSWLTVV.

The rearrangement links TRBV27 to TRBJ2-7; 10 bases are shared with TRBD2. V shed 5 bases and J 1 base; nucleotides not matched to a gene: 8. The CDR3 runs 16 residues. Per the germline V gene, CDR1 is MNHEY and CDR2 is SMNVEV (reference sequence). The CDR3 reads CASSPSGGVLSYEQYF. CDR3 sequence (DNA): TGTGCCAGCAGTCCCAGCGGGGGGGTCCTTTCCTACGAGCAGTACTTC.

The V and J genes are TRBV6-5 and TRBJ2-1; TRBD2 matches 7 bases. Germline assignment: CDR1 MNHEY and CDR2 SVGAGI. V gave up 7 bases and J gave up 0 bases; unmatched junction bases: 6. The CDR3 length is 15 residues. The CDR3 region has the DNA TGTGCCAGCACTAGCGGAGGGAGCTCCTACAATGAGCAGTTCTTC. Amino acid sequence: CASTSGGSSYNEQFF.

The chain couples TRBV6-5 to TRBJ2-7, with 8 bases matching TRBD1. The CDR3 is 14 residues long. Looked up from germline, CDR1 is MNHEY and CDR2 is SVGAGI. V was pared by 6 bases and J by 7 bases, with 11 bases of the junction left unmatched. This chain's CDR3 is CASSTRTGFPEQYF. In DNA form, the CDR3 reads TGTGCCAGCAGCACGCGGACAGGGTTCCCGGAGCAGTACTTC.

The J gene is TRBJ2-1, the V gene TRBV6-6; D gene unclear. Trimming shortened V by 7 bases and J by 0 bases, and 13 bases separated the two germline ends. Germline assignment: CDR1 MNHNY and CDR2 SVGAGI (reference sequence). CDR3 length equals 15 residues. CDR3 in DNA: TGTGCCAGCACCCTACATCAGAGCTCCTACAATGAGCAGTTCTTC. Translating it yields CASTLHQSSYNEQFF.

This chain uses TRBV13 with TRBJ2-3; D not resolved. CDR3 length: 11 residues. V lost 4 bases to trimming and J lost 4 bases, with 3 bases between them. Germline loops: CDR1 PRHDT, CDR2 FYEKMQ (reference sequence). The CDR3 loop reads CASSSADTQYF. In nucleotides, the CDR3 is TGTGCCAGCAGCTCCGCAGATACGCAGTATTTT.

The chain recombines TRBV2 with TRBJ1-4; D unresolved. The germline CDR1 and CDR2 sequences are SNHLY and FYNNEI. Trimming left V 4 bases short and J 7 bases short, with 16 bases between. The CDR3 contains 15 residues. The CDR3 DNA reads TGTGCCAGCAGTGTAGGGCCTCGCTCTAGTGAAAAACTGTTTTTT. Its protein is CASSVGPRSSEKLFF.

The V and J genes are TRBV28 and TRBJ1-6; 7 nucleotides match TRBD1. V lost 6 bases, J lost 6 bases, and 5 bases stayed unmatched. This CDR3 region has 14 residues. Germline V gene lookup returns CDR1 MDHEN and CDR2 SYDVKM. In DNA form, the CDR3 reads TGTGCCAGCAGCCTACAGGGGACTAATTCACCCCTCCACTTT. Its protein is CASSLQGTNSPLHF.

V gene TRBV4-1 combines with J gene TRBJ2-1; the D gene could be TRBD1 or TRBD2 (7 bases each). The CDR3 contains 16 residues. V shed 1 base and J shed 2 bases, with 12 bases lying between them. Germline CDR1 reads MGHRA; CDR2 reads YSYEKL. The CDR3 coding sequence is TGCGCCAGCAGCCAAGCGTCAGGGGGGGCCTACAATGAGCAGTTCTTC. Its protein is CASSQASGGAYNEQFF.

J is TRBJ1-2 and V is TRBV28; TRBD1 matches at 7 bases. The V gene's germline CDR1 is MDHEN and CDR2 SYDVKM. The V segment lost 5 bases and the J segment 10 bases; nucleotides outside the gene matches: 7. This CDR3 spans 12 amino acids. CDR3 amino acids: CASSHGQADYTF. CDR3 DNA sequence: TGTGCCAGCAGTCATGGACAGGCTGACTACACCTTC.